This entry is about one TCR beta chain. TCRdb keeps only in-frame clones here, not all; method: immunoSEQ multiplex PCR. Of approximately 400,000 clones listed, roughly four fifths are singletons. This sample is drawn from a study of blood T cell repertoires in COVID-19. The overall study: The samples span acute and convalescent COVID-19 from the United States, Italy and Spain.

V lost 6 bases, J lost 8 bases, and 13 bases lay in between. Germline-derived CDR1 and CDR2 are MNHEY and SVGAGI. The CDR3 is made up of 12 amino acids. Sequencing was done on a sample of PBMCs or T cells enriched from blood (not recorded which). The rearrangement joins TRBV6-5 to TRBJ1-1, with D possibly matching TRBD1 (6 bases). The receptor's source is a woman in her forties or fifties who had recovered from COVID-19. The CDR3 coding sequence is TGTGCCAGCAGCCGGACAGTCCTCGAAGCTTTCTTT. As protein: CASSRTVLEAFF.